This T cell receptor (beta chain) originates from a study of human T cells and chemical hapten exposure. On the study more broadly: Minor volume differences among pooled libraries chiefly drove per-sample TCR yield variation.

As to time point: pre-sensitization, week 0. This sample's treatment: therapeutic diphenylcyclopropenone sensitization with weekly scalp DPC. Study-level findings and limits: High-frequency TCRs, those above 1 in 1000, stayed the same after DPC sensitization. Expanded TCRs grouped into significantly more large CDR3 similarity clusters than controls produced.

MiXCR, run by TCRdb on the RACE reads, gives a single entry per CDR3 protein. This table holds about 98,000 distinct CDR3 sequences, less than 14% found once. This CDR3 contains 15 residues. CDR1 and CDR2 (germline): SGHDN, FVKESK. V shed 3 bases and J shed 0 bases, with 9 bases lying between them. Note on this clonotype: Antigen: not known.

This sequence originates from a woman aged 55-75 years with alopecia areata. Some clones in this sample may be carry-over from other donors' samples. The V call is TRBV14, the J call TRBJ2-1, with D perhaps matching TRBD2 (5 bases). The source material was whole blood, sampled in connection with sensitization to the hapten diphenylcyclopropenone (DPC). CDR3 in DNA: TGTGCCAGCAGCCACCGGGGAAGCTCCTACAATGAGCAGTTCTTC. The encoded protein is CASSHRGSSYNEQFF. Full variable domain (remainder filled in from reference TRBV14 and TRBJ2-1): EAGVTQFPSHSVIEKGQTVTLRCDPISGHDNLYWYRRVMGKEIKFLLHFVKESKQDESGMPNNRFLAERTGGTYSTLKVQPAELEDSGVYFCASSHRGSSYNEQFFGPGTRLTVL.